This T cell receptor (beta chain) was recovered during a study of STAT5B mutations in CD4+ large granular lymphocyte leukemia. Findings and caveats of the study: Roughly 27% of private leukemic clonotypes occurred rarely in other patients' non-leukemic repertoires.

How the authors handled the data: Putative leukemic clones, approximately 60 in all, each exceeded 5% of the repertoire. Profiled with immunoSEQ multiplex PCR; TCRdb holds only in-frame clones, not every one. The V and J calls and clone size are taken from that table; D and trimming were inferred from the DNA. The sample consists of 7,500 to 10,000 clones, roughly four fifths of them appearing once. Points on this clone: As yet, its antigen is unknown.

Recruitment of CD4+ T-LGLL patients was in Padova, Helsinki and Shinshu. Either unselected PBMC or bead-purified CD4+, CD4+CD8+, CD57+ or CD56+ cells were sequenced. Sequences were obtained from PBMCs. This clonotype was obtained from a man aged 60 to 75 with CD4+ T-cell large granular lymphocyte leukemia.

CDR3 region: CASSFASGRARGETQYF. CDR3 nucleotides: TGTGCCAGCAGTTTCGCTAGCGGGAGGGCCCGGGGAGAGACCCAGTACTTC. The V and J genes are TRBV28 and TRBJ2-5; TRBD2 agrees at 12 bases. CDR1 is MDHEN, CDR2 SYDVKM, per germline. The CDR3 sequence is 17 residues long. Trimming cost V 3 bases and J 4 bases; bases outside gene matches: 9.